This passage covers 21 T cell receptor beta chains from one sample sequenced in a study of early T cells in non-severe SARS-CoV-2 infection. TCRdb re-analysed the 5' RACE reads in MiXCR, keeping a single row per CDR3 protein. Among fewer than 30,000 distinct CDR3 sequences, about 4% were seen once, and the ten largest hold 6.2%. The specimen was whole blood. All receptors derive from an adult who was a healthcare worker with PCR-confirmed SARS-CoV-2 infection or an uninfected control (not recorded which).

This clonotype has a count of ten or more. This chain links TRBV29-1 with TRBJ2-7; TRBD1 aligns across 7 bases. CDR1 is SQVTM and CDR2 is ANQGSEA in the germline V gene. CDR3 size: 16 residues. With 4 bases clipped from V and 0 bases from J, the junction kept 12 bases outside the gene matches. This CDR3 is CSVGGAGTASSYEQYF. The DNA of the CDR3 is TGCAGCGTTGGAGGGGCCGGGACAGCCAGCTCCTACGAGCAGTACTTC.

The sample holds many counts of this clonotype. The chain couples TRBV18 to TRBJ2-7; D call uncertain. There are 10 residues in the CDR3. CDR1 is KGHSH and CDR2 is LQKENI in the germline V gene. V gave up 6 bases and J gave up 3 bases, with 3 bases separating them. CDR3 in amino acids: CASSVYEQYF. Here the CDR3 DNA reads TGTGCCAGCTCGGTCTACGAGCAGTACTTC.

This clonotype occurred many times. The V call is TRBV19, the J call TRBJ1-3, with TRBD1 as a possible D gene (5 bases). The CDR3 spans 16 residues. Germline V gives CDR1 LNHDA, CDR2 SQIVND (reference sequence). V was clipped by 5 bases and J by 4 bases, with 18 bases between them. CDR3: CASSAKGLTIGNTIYF. CDR3 bases: TGTGCCAGTAGTGCAAAGGGGTTGACAATCGGAAACACCATATATTTT.

Many counts were recorded for this clonotype. V usage is TRBV4-1 and J usage is TRBJ1-5, with 9 bases identical to TRBD1. Germline V gene lookup returns CDR1 MGHRA and CDR2 YSYEKL. The trim removed 0 bases at V and 7 bases at J, leaving 10 bases unmatched. The CDR3 length is 17 residues. CDR3 residues: CASSQDTPGQGAQPQHF. The CDR3 DNA reads as TGCGCCAGCAGCCAAGATACCCCGGGACAGGGAGCCCAGCCCCAGCATTTT.

This clonotype was observed many times. V and J are TRBV5-1 and TRBJ2-1; D unclear. V lost 4 bases and J 6 bases, leaving 11 bases between the germline ends. The CDR3 is 13 residues long. Germline V gene data show CDR1 as SGHRS and CDR2 as YFSETQ. Here the CDR3 DNA reads TGCGCCAGCAGCGAAAGGATGGGCAATGAGCAGTTCTTC. Translated: CASSERMGNEQFF.

The DNA for the CDR3 is TGCGCCAGCAGCCCGAACCTAGCGGGAGTCGGGAATGAGCAGTTCTTC. Amino acid sequence: CASSPNLAGVGNEQFF. This rearrangement joins TRBV5-1 to TRBJ2-1; 10 bases fit TRBD2. CDR1 SGHRS and CDR2 YFSETQ come from the germline V gene. This CDR3 has 16 amino acids. V was clipped by 4 bases and J by 7 bases; unmatched bases: 11.

This clonotype has at least ten counts. The rearrangement uses TRBV7-3 and TRBJ2-2, with TRBD2 matching over 12 bases. The length of the CDR3 is 14 residues. Trimming removed 8 bases from V and 6 bases from J; junction bases left unmatched: 4. The V gene's germline CDR1 is SGHTA and CDR2 FQGTGA. The CDR3 here is CASSSGRGAGELFF. Here the CDR3 DNA reads TGTGCCAGCTCTAGCGGGAGGGGAGCCGGGGAGCTGTTTTTT.

This clonotype was seen repeatedly, ten times or more. This chain connects TRBV20-1 to TRBJ2-7; 12 bases are a match to TRBD2. Germline CDR1 reads DFQATT; CDR2 reads SNEGSKA (reference sequence). V lost 1 base and J lost 6; bases outside the gene matches: 7. The CDR3 runs to 15 residues. The CDR3 loop is CSARGLAGGPTEQYF. In DNA form, the CDR3 reads TGCAGTGCTAGAGGTCTAGCGGGAGGGCCAACCGAGCAGTACTTC.

This clonotype occurred many times. The rearrangement links TRBV20-1 to TRBJ2-3, with a tentative D call TRBD1 (5 bases). The germline V gene has CDR1 DFQATT and CDR2 SNEGSKA (reference sequence). This CDR3 has 15 amino acids. The germline V and J ends were trimmed by 1 base and 3 bases, with 14 bases remaining between them. The CDR3 is CSARAPGIGTDTQYF. The CDR3, as DNA: TGCAGTGCTAGAGCCCCAGGGATTGGGACAGATACGCAGTATTTT.

In its sample, this clonotype was seen a few times. The gene calls are TRBV15 and TRBJ1-3, with TRBD1 matching 7 bases. Germline V gene data show CDR1 as LNHNV and CDR2 as YYDKDF (reference sequence). The CDR3 consists of 14 residues. Trimming cost V 0 bases and J 9 bases; bases outside gene matches: 5. The CDR3 region has the DNA TGTGCCACCAGCAGAGAGGACAGGTCAGGCACCATATATTTT. Amino acids: CATSREDRSGTIYF.

In its sample, this clonotype was seen many times. The V call is TRBV5-1, the J call TRBJ2-6; 7 bases map to TRBD1. Unmatched junction bases numbered 7, after V lost 2 bases and J lost 2 bases. There are 17 residues in the CDR3. The germline V gene encodes CDR1 SGHRS and CDR2 YFSETQ. The DNA for the CDR3 is TGCGCCAGCAGCTTTTCGACAGGGTCACCTGGGGCCAACGTCCTGACTTTC. This codes for CASSFSTGSPGANVLTF. The variable domain in full, with the rest retrieved from reference TRBV5-1 and TRBJ2-6, is KAGVTQTPRYLIKTRGQQVTLSCSPISGHRSVSWYQQTPGQGLQFLFEYFSETQRNKGNFPGRFSGRQFSNSRSEMNVSTLELGDSALYLCASSFSTGSPGANVLTFGAGSRLTVL.

The chain carries TRBV20-1 and TRBJ2-3; 7 bases map to TRBD2. The CDR3 spans 14 residues. Trimming cost V 0 bases and J 4 bases; bases outside gene matches: 4. Germline V gene lookup returns CDR1 DFQATT and CDR2 SNEGSKA (reference sequence). This CDR3 is CSARDGLGPDTQYF. The CDR3 nucleotides are TGCAGTGCTAGAGACGGACTAGGCCCAGATACGCAGTATTTT.

This clonotype was picked up many times. The rearrangement links TRBV5-1 to TRBJ2-5, with 16 bases aligning to TRBD2. Per the germline V gene, CDR1 is SGHRS and CDR2 is YFSETQ. The CDR3 consists of 16 residues. V shed 4 bases, J shed 3 bases, and the junction held 3 bases outside the gene matches. Written as DNA, the CDR3 is TGCGCCAGCAGCCCTGGGACTAGCGGGAGGGAAGAGACCCAGTACTTC. As protein: CASSPGTSGREETQYF. Supplemented by reference TRBV5-1 and TRBJ2-5, the full variable domain reads KAGVTQTPRYLIKTRGQQVTLSCSPISGHRSVSWYQQTPGQGLQFLFEYFSETQRNKGNFPGRFSGRQFSNSRSEMNVSTLELGDSALYLCASSPGTSGREETQYFGPGTRLLVL.

This clonotype was observed at least ten times. The chain combines TRBV7-9 with TRBJ2-1; D gene unclear. V was trimmed by 0 bases and J by 7 bases, leaving 13 bases between them. Germline lookup yields CDR1 SEHNR and CDR2 FQNEAQ (reference sequence). This CDR3 has 15 amino acids. The CDR3 loop reads CASSLARQVRNEQFF. In DNA, the CDR3 is TGTGCCAGCAGCTTAGCGCGGCAGGTTCGAAATGAGCAGTTCTTC.

The chain joins TRBV7-8 to TRBJ2-2, with a possible D match to TRBD1 (5 bases). V lost 5 bases and J 3 bases, leaving 13 bases between the germline ends. This CDR3 region has 15 residues. Looked up from germline, CDR1 is SGHVS and CDR2 is FQNEAQ. The CDR3 sequence is CASSAHQGYTGELFF. The CDR3 nucleotides are TGTGCCAGCAGCGCCCACCAGGGTTACACCGGGGAGCTGTTTTTT.

On this clonotype: This could be a read error, since a much larger clone is one nucleotide away. V gene TRBV12-3 or TRBV12-4 combines with J gene TRBJ1-1, with D perhaps matching TRBD1 (5 bases). CDR3 size: 15 residues. CDR3 nucleotide sequence: TGTGCCAGCAATTTAATTTCCGGGGGGTACACTGAAGCTTTCTTT. This translates into CASNLISGGYTEAFF.

This clonotype was observed a handful of times. The chain carries TRBV15 and TRBJ2-7; the D is unclear. The CDR3 covers 9 residues. From germline, CDR1 is LNHNV and CDR2 YYDKDF (reference sequence). The ends were cut back, 7 bases at V and 9 bases at J, with 7 bases in the middle. The CDR3, as DNA: TGTGCCACCACGACATGGCAGTACTTC. Residues: CATTTWQYF.

This clonotype was found many times. This sequence joins TRBV3-1 and TRBJ2-3; 9 bases are a match to TRBD2. CDR3 size: 15 residues. The germline CDR1 and CDR2 sequences are LGHDT and YNNKEL (reference sequence). V dropped 4 bases and J dropped 6; count of bases not matched to a gene: 8. In nucleotides, the CDR3 is TGTGCCAGCAGCCGAGACGAGCGGGAGGCGGATACGCAGTATTTT. This sequence encodes CASSRDEREADTQYF.

This clonotype occurred a few times. The chain links TRBV29-1 to TRBJ2-1, with 8 bases lining up with TRBD2. Germline V gene lookup returns CDR1 SQVTM and CDR2 ANQGSEA. J was trimmed by 7 bases and V by 7 bases; bases with no gene match: 12. The CDR3 totals 14 residues. In DNA, the CDR3 is TGCAGCGCTGGGTCCGGGAGGGCCTGGAATGAGCAGTTCTTC. Translating gives CSAGSGRAWNEQFF.

This clonotype was detected a few times. V is TRBV29-1 and J is TRBJ2-4; tentatively, D is TRBD1 or TRBD2 (6 bases each). V lost 8 bases to trimming and J lost 8 bases, with 16 bases between them. Germline V gene sequence: CDR1 SQVTM, CDR2 ANQGSEA. This CDR3 region has 12 residues. CDR3: CSFQGPGDIQYF. In nucleotides, the CDR3 is TGCAGCTTCCAGGGGCCGGGGGACATTCAGTACTTC.

This clonotype was seen ten or more times. The genes are TRBV5-1 and TRBJ1-1, with D unresolved. The V end was cut by 0 bases, the J end by 4 bases, with 10 bases between. The CDR3 totals 14 residues. Per germline, CDR1 SGHRS and CDR2 YFSETQ. The CDR3 coding sequence is TGCGCCAGCAGCTTGGCCCGGCAGAGCACTGAAGCTTTCTTT. It codes for CASSLARQSTEAFF.